This T cell receptor beta chain was sequenced for a study of early T cells in non-severe SARS-CoV-2 infection. Germline V gene data show CDR1 as SEHNR and CDR2 as FQNEAQ (reference sequence). The CDR3 extends over 12 amino acids. With 4 bases clipped from V and 7 bases from J, the junction kept 4 bases outside the gene matches. TCRdb re-analysed the 5' RACE reads in MiXCR, keeping a single row per CDR3 protein. The data show tens of thousands of distinct CDR3 sequences, with under 6% seen just once and roughly 4.9% held by the top ten. By frequency in the sample, this clonotype is medium-sized. This rearrangement joins TRBV7-9 to TRBJ2-7, with 7 bases that match TRBD1. The material sequenced was whole blood. This receptor was obtained from an adult who was a healthcare worker with PCR-confirmed SARS-CoV-2 infection or an uninfected control (not recorded which). This CDR3 reads CASSSQGWEQYF. The CDR3 DNA is TGTGCCAGCAGCTCACAGGGGTGGGAGCAGTACTTC. The variable domain in full, with the rest retrieved from reference TRBV7-9 and TRBJ2-7, is DTGVSQNPRHKITKRGQNVTFRCDPISEHNRLYWYRQTLGQGPEFLTYFQNEAQLEKSRLLSDRFSAERPKGSFSTLEIQRTEQGDSAMYLCASSSQGWEQYFGPGTRLTVT.